The entry below gives a single TCR beta chain sequence along with its context. Read data end 3 residues before the CDR3 end; the end is taken from the germline J gene. The data derive from a study of T cells in women clearing cervical HPV infection. Study as a whole: Case blood was drawn when the lesion was first found; control blood after infection became undetectable. For cases, blood was sampled a median about 140 days after lesion detection, interquartile range about 90 to 230 days.

CDR3 length equals 16 residues. In germline, CDR1 is LNHDA, CDR2 SQIVND (reference sequence). Average input was roughly 1,200 ng genomic DNA for immunoSEQ TCR beta CDR3 amplification. Some clones are missing from TCRdb's copy, which holds only in-frame ones; the method was immunoSEQ multiplex PCR. In all, the sample yields tens of thousands of clones. The specimen was blood buffy coat. The J gene is TRBJ1-2, the V gene TRBV19; TRBD1 might be the D (5 bases). This TCR came from a woman aged 18 to 75 with a cervical HPV16 infection that either progressed to CIN3+ or cleared (not recorded which). The CDR3 here is CASTTLGQGLFDDYTF. The covered CDR3 bases are TGTGCCAGTACCACCCTGGGGCAGGGACTCTTCGATGAC.